This T cell receptor (beta chain) was found in a study of CD8 T cells in Susac syndrome. Study-wide findings and caveats: Regarding the TCR sequencing and HLA analysis, the study admitted that a relatively small number of individuals were involved.

The CDR3 loop spans 15 amino acids. V gave up 4 bases and J gave up 7 bases; unmatched junction bases: 9. The germline CDR1 and CDR2 sequences are GTSNPN and SVGIG (reference sequence). Details on this clonotype: As yet, its antigen is unknown.

The authors reverse transcribed roughly 0.45 to 1 ug RNA with random hexamers. Amplification of the TCR beta CDR3 was carried out by immunoSEQ multiplex PCR, which spanned a total of 54 Vbeta and 13 Jbeta segments. MiXCR, run by TCRdb on the immunoSEQ multiplex PCR reads, gives a single entry per CDR3 protein. Of 120,000 to 150,000 distinct CDR3 sequences detected, approximately 93% appear once; the ten largest clones hold under 0.095%. This receptor was taken from a human donor in good health. The rearrangement links TRBV30 to TRBJ2-1; TRBD2 agrees at 11 bases. The sequenced sample consisted of CD4+ T cells from PBMCs. The CDR3 DNA reads TGTGCCTGGACGGGACTAGCGGACTTAGGGAATGAGCAGTTCTTC. Translating it yields CAWTGLADLGNEQFF.